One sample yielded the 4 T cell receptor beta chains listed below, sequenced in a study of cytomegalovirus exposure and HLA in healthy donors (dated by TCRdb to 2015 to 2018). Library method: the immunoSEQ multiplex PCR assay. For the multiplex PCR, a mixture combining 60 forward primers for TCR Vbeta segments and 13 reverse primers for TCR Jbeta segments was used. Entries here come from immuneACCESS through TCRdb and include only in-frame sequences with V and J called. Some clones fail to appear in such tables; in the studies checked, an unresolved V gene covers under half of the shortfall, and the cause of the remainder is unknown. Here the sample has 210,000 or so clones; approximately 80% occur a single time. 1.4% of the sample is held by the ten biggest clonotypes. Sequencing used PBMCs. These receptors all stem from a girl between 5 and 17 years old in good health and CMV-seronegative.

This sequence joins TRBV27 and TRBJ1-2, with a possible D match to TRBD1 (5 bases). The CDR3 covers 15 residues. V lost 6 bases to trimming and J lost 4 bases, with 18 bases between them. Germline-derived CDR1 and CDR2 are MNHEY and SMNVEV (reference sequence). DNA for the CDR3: TGTGCCAGCAGCCGCGACAGCGACATGGGCTATGGCTACACCTTC. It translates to CASSRDSDMGYGYTF.

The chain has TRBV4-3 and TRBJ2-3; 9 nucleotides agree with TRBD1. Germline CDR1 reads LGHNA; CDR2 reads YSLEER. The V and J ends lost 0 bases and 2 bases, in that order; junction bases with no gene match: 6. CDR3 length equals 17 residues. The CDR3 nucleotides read TGCGCCAGCAGCCAAGAAGTACGGACAGGGGTCACAGATACGCAGTATTTT. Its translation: CASSQEVRTGVTDTQYF.

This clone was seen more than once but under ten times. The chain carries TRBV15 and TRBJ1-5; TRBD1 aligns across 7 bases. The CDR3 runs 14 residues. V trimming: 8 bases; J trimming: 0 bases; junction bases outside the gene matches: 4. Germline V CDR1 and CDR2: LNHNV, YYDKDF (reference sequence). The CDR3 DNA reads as TGTGCCACCGGGACAGCCGCTAGCAATCAGCCCCAGCATTTT. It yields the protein CATGTAASNQPQHF.

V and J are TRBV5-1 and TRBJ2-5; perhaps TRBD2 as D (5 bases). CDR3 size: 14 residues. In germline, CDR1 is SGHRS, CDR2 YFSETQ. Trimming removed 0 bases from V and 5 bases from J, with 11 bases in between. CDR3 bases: TGCGCCAGCAGCTTGGAGAGGGCTCGGGAGACCCAGTACTTC. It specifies CASSLERARETQYF.